The clone carrying this TCR beta chain has a handful of counts. This sample is part of a study of T cells in Graves' hyperthyroidism and ophthalmopathy. Exclusion of a patient resulted from uncontrolled infection, other autoimmune disease, pregnancy or lactation. Each diagnosis was grounded in clinical symptoms, serum thyroxine and TRAb, thyroid ultrasound, and orbital computed tomography. TCR beta CDR3 regions were amplified from RNA transcripts. RT-PCR in the first round (using the HTBI primer set) targeted the TCR CDR3. Using its own MiXCR run on the multiplex PCR reads, TCRdb lists one record per CDR3 protein. The table includes roughly 280,000 distinct CDR3 sequences, roughly 22% detected once. Germline CDR1 DFQATT, CDR2 SNEGSKA (reference sequence). The V gene lost 1 base and the J gene lost 2 bases, with 12 bases spanning the gap. This CDR3 spans 14 amino acids.

The sequenced material came from blood. J is TRBJ2-7 and V is TRBV20-1; possibly TRBD1 or TRBD2 for D (6 bases each). The receptor comes from a man aged 25-45 years with Graves' ophthalmopathy. In DNA form, the CDR3 reads TGCAGTGCTAGAGGCCTGGGGGGCCCCTACGAGCAGTACTTC. Translated: CSARGLGGPYEQYF.